This TCR beta chain was sequenced in a study of T-cell memory formation after mild COVID-19. One entry per CDR3 protein, called by TCRdb with MiXCR from the 5' RACE reads. The repertoire holds 300,000 to 400,000 distinct CDR3 sequences, with over 25% as singletons. The V end was cut by 3 bases, the J end by 4 bases, with 8 bases between. The CDR3 spans 13 residues. In germline, CDR1 is KGHDR, CDR2 SFDVKD. The chain is built from TRBV24-1 and TRBJ1-1; D unresolved. This receptor was identified in an adult woman who had mild COVID-19 (a few samples of this study predate the infection). Cell type and time point are not known. Sequencing used PBMCs or a T cell subset sorted from them (not recorded which). In DNA, the CDR3 is TGTGCCACCAGTGATAATAACCCCACTGAAGCTTTCTTT. Protein sequence: CATSDNNPTEAFF.